These 16 T cell receptor beta chains came from one sample sequenced in a study of technical replicates of blood from a handful of donors. Generated by immunoSEQ multiplex PCR, the TCRdb table keeps only in-frame clones and is missing some. The sample has more than 55,000 clones, 80% to 95% seen once; the top ten hold over 4%. The specimen sequenced was PBMCs. Source of these receptors: a human donor in good health. Some clones in this sample may be carry-over from other donors' samples.

The chain carries TRBV18 and TRBJ2-7; tentatively, D is TRBD2 (6 bases). V lost 11 bases and J 7 bases, leaving 18 bases between the germline ends. CDR1 and CDR2 from the germline V gene are KGHSH and LQKENI. This CDR3 comprises 12 residues. The CDR3: CAAGGTAEEQYF. The CDR3 nucleotides are TGTGCCGCTGGGGGGACGGCGGAAGAGCAGTACTTC.

This clone was seen a single time. The gene calls are TRBV4-1 and TRBJ1-2; TRBD1 agrees at 7 bases. The CDR3 extends over 13 amino acids. J gave up 3 bases and V 4 bases, and 2 bases lay outside the gene matches. The germline gives CDR1 MGHRA, CDR2 YSYEKL. CDR3 sequence: CASSLRGDYGYTF. The CDR3 nucleotides read TGCGCCAGCAGCCTCAGGGGGGACTATGGCTACACCTTC.

The rearrangement uses TRBV12-5 and TRBJ2-1; 9 bases line up with TRBD2. CDR1 LGHNT and CDR2 FRNRAP come from the germline V gene. V was clipped by 0 bases and J by 3 bases; unmatched bases: 6. The CDR3 length is 17 residues. CDR3 residues: CASGLVLGGGVYNEQFF. CDR3 sequence (DNA): TGTGCTAGTGGTTTGGTATTGGGCGGGGGGGTCTACAATGAGCAGTTCTTC.

The chain joins TRBV30 to TRBJ1-5, with D possibly being TRBD1 (5 bases). Trimming took 2 bases from V and 11 from J, leaving 10 bases between them. Germline V CDR1 and CDR2: GTSNPN, SVGIG (reference sequence). This CDR3 region has 11 residues. The CDR3 is CAWSSWGAQHF. The CDR3 region has the DNA TGTGCCTGGAGTAGCTGGGGGGCCCAGCATTTT.

This clone was recorded a few times. The chain employs TRBV9 and TRBJ2-4, with TRBD1 matching over 8 bases. The junction had 10 bases not matched to a gene; V was cut back by 9 bases and J by 2 bases. The CDR3 has 15 residues. Germline CDR1 and CDR2: SGDLS and YYNGEE. CDR3 sequence: CAITGGKNTKNIQYF. The CDR3 DNA is TGTGCCATAACAGGGGGGAAAAATACCAAAAACATTCAGTACTTC.

The chain carries TRBV29-1 and TRBJ2-5, with 7 bases lining up with TRBD2. CDR3 length: 12 residues. Germline V lookup: CDR1 SQVTM, CDR2 ANQGSEA. The CDR3 DNA reads TGCAGTGCCGCGGGGGTTGGCGAGACCCAGTACTTC. Translating it yields CSAAGVGETQYF.

The count of this clone is one. The CDR3: CASSLGQGPNEQFF. The CDR3 DNA sequence: TGTGCCAGCAGTTTAGGGCAGGGCCCCAATGAGCAGTTCTTC. The chain joins TRBV27 to TRBJ2-1, with D possibly being TRBD1 (5 bases). Per the germline V gene, CDR1 is MNHEY and CDR2 is SMNVEV (reference sequence). The CDR3 runs to 14 residues. V lost 2 bases and J lost 6, with 11 bases in between.

V gene TRBV5-4 combines with J gene TRBJ2-2; 16 bases are shared with TRBD2. Germline V gives CDR1 SGHNT, CDR2 YYREEE (reference sequence). Trimming removed 4 bases from V and 6 bases from J; junction bases left unmatched: 3. CDR3 length equals 16 residues. In DNA, the CDR3 is TGTGCCAGCAGCCAGGGACTAGCGGGGGGGCCCGGGGAGCTGTTTTTT. It is translated as CASSQGLAGGPGELFF.

The V call is TRBV29-1, the J call TRBJ2-1, with D possibly TRBD2 on 6 matching bases. This CDR3 has 16 residues. V lost 6 bases and J lost 0, with 18 bases in between. Germline CDR1 and CDR2: SQVTM and ANQGSEA. The CDR3 here is CSVNPRDSSSYNEQFF. DNA for the CDR3: TGCAGCGTGAACCCCCGGGACTCTAGCTCCTACAATGAGCAGTTCTTC.

This chain joins TRBV6-6 and TRBJ2-7; a weak D match, TRBD2 (5 bases). V was clipped by 7 bases and J by 3 bases, with 7 bases between them. Germline V gene data show CDR1 as MNHNY and CDR2 as SVGAGI (reference sequence). CDR3 length equals 11 residues. The CDR3, as DNA: TGTGCCAGCACCAGCGGCTACGAGCAGTACTTC. Protein product: CASTSGYEQYF.

The chain recombines TRBV25-1 with TRBJ1-1; D is unclear. The CDR3 is 13 amino acids. V was cut by 0 bases and J by 10 bases, with 12 bases left in between. Germline V gene lookup returns CDR1 MGHDK and CDR2 SYGVNS. CDR3 residues: CASSEYIGRGAFF. DNA of the CDR3: TGTGCCAGCAGTGAATATATCGGACGGGGAGCTTTCTTT. Based on the CDR3 plus reference TRBV25-1 and TRBJ1-1, the full variable domain is EADIYQTPRYLVIGTGKKITLECSQTMGHDKMYWYQQDPGMELHLIHYSYGVNSTEKGDLSSESTVSRIRTEHFPLTLESARPSHTSQYLCASSEYIGRGAFFGQGTRLTVV.

This chain links TRBV7-2 with TRBJ2-7; D is possibly TRBD2 (5 bases). Germline V lookup: CDR1 SGHTA, CDR2 FQGNSA. The V end was cut by 5 bases, the J end by 3 bases, with 11 bases between. The CDR3 loop spans 13 amino acids. The CDR3 region is CASSNTGSYEQYF. The CDR3 region has the DNA TGTGCCAGCAGCAACACGGGGAGCTACGAGCAGTACTTC.

In its sample, this clone was seen a few times. The V call is TRBV19, the J call TRBJ1-2; a possible D gene is TRBD1 (5 bases). The CDR3 is 14 amino acids. V lost 8 bases and J 6 bases, leaving 19 bases between the germline ends. The germline gives CDR1 LNHDA, CDR2 SQIVND (reference sequence). The DNA of the CDR3 is TGTGCCAGTTCCCAAGCGGGGGATCTAAATGGCTACACCTTC. Translated: CASSQAGDLNGYTF.

This chain links TRBV5-4 with TRBJ2-7; 8 bases fit TRBD2. CDR3 size: 15 residues. Germline V CDR1 and CDR2: SGHNT, YYREEE (reference sequence). V was clipped by 4 bases and J by 0 bases; unmatched bases: 6. The CDR3 DNA reads as TGTGCCAGCAGCCCGGGGCGGGGGGTCTCCTACGAGCAGTACTTC. Its protein is CASSPGRGVSYEQYF. The full variable domain, its missing parts supplied by reference TRBV5-4 and TRBJ2-7, is ETGVTQSPTHLIKTRGQQVTLRCSSQSGHNTVSWYQQALGQGPQFIFQYYREEENGRGNFPPRFSGLQFPNYSSELNVNALELDDSALYLCASSPGRGVSYEQYFGPGTRLTVT.

This chain connects TRBV19 to TRBJ2-7; D may be TRBD2 (6 bases). CDR3 length: 15 amino acids. Germline V gene data show CDR1 as LNHDA and CDR2 as SQIVND (reference sequence). Trimming pared 3 bases from V and 4 bases from J, leaving 16 bases between. The CDR3 is CASSIQGGAMYEQYF. The CDR3 DNA is TGTGCCAGTAGTATTCAGGGCGGGGCAATGTACGAGCAGTACTTC. Combining the CDR3 with reference TRBV19 and TRBJ2-7 gives the whole variable domain DGGITQSPKYLFRKEGQNVTLSCEQNLNHDAMYWYRQDPGQGLRLIYYSQIVNDFQKGDIAEGYSVSREKKESFPLTVTSAQKNPTAFYLCASSIQGGAMYEQYFGPGTRLTVT.

The chain carries TRBV5-1 and TRBJ2-2, with D hard to call. CDR1 is SGHRS and CDR2 is YFSETQ in the germline V gene. The V end lost 2 bases, the J end lost 5 bases, and 13 bases lay between the germline ends. This CDR3 has 15 amino acids. CDR3 DNA sequence: TGCGCCAGCAGCTTACGTGACAATCCAACCGGGGAGCTGTTTTTT. The encoded protein is CASSLRDNPTGELFF.